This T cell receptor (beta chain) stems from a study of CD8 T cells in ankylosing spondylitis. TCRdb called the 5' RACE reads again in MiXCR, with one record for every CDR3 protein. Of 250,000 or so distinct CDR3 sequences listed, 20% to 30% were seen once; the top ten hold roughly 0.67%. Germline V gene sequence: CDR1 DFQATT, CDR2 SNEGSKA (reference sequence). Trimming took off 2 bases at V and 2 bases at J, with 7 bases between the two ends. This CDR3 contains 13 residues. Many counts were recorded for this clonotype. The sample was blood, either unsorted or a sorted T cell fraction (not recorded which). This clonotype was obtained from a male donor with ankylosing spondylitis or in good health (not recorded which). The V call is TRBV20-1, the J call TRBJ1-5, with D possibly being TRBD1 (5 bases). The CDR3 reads CSARMGGNQPQHF. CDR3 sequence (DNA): TGCAGTGCTAGAATGGGGGGCAATCAGCCCCAGCATTTT.